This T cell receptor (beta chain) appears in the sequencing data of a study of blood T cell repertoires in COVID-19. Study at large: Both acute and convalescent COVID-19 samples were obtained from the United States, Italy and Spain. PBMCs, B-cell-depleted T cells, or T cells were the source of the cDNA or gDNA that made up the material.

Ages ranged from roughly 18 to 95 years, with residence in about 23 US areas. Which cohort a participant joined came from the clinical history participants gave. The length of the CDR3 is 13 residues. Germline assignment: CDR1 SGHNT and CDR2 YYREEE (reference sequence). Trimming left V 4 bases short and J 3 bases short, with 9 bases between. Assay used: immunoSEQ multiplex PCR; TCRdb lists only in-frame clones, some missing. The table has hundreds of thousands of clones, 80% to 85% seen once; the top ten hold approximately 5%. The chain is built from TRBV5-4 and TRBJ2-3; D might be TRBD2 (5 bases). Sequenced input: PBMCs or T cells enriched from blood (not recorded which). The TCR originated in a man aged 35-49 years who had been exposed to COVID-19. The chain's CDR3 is CASSNPGTDTQYF. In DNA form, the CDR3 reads TGTGCCAGCAGCAACCCGGGAACAGATACGCAGTATTTT.